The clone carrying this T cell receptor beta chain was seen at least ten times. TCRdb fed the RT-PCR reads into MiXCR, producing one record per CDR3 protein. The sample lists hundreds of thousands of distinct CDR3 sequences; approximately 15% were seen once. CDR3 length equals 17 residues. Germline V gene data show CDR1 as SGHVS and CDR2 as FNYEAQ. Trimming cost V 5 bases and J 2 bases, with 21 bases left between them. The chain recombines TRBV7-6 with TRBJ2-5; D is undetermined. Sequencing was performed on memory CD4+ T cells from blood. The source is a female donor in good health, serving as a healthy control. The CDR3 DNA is TGTGCCAGCAGCCAGAATTCGCGGACGATATATCAAGAGACCCAGTACTTC. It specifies CASSQNSRTIYQETQYF.